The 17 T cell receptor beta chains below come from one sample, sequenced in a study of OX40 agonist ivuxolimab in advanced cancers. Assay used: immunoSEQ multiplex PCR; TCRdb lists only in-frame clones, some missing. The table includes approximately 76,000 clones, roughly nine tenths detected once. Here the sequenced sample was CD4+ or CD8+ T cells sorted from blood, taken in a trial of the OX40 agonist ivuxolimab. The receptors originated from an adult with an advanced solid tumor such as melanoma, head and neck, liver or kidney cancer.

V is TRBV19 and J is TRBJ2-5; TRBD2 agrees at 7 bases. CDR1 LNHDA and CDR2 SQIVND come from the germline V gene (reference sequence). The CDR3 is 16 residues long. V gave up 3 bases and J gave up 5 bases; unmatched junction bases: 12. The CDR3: CASSIKASGRGETQYF. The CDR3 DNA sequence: TGTGCCAGTAGTATTAAGGCTAGCGGTCGAGGGGAGACCCAGTACTTC.

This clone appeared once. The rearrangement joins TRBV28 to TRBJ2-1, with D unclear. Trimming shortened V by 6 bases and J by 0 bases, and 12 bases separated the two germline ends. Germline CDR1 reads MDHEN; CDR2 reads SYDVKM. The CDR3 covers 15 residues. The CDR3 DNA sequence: TGTGCCAGCAGCCCTTACGGTCTCTCCTACAATGAGCAGTTCTTC. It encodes CASSPYGLSYNEQFF.

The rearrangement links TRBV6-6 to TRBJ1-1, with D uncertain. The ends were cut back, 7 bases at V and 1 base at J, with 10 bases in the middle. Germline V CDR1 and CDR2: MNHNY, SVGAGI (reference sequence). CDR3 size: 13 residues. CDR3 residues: CASTERKNTEAFF. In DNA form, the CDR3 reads TGTGCCAGCACCGAACGGAAGAACACTGAAGCTTTCTTT.

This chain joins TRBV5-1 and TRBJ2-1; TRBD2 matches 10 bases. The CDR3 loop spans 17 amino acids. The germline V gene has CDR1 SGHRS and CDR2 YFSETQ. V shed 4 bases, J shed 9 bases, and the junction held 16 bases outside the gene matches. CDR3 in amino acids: CASSLMGSGRAGGEQFF. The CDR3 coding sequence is TGCGCCAGCAGCCTGATGGGGAGCGGGAGGGCCGGAGGTGAGCAGTTCTTC.

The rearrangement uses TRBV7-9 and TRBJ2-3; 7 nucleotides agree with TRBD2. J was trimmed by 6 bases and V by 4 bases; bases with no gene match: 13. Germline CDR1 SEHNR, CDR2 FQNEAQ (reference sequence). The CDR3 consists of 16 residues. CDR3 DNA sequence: TGTGCCAGCAGCTCCTCCTGGGGGGGGTCGAGGGATACGCAGTATTTT. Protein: CASSSSWGGSRDTQYF. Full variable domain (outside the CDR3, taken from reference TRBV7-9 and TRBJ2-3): DTGVSQNPRHKITKRGQNVTFRCDPISEHNRLYWYRQTLGQGPEFLTYFQNEAQLEKSRLLSDRFSAERPKGSFSTLEIQRTEQGDSAMYLCASSSSWGGSRDTQYFGPGTRLTVL.

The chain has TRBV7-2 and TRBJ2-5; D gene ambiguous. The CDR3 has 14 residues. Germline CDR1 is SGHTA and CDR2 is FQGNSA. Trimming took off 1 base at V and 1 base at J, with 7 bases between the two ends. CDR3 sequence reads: CASSLGRAQETQYF. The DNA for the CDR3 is TGTGCCAGCAGCTTAGGAAGAGCCCAAGAGACCCAGTACTTC.

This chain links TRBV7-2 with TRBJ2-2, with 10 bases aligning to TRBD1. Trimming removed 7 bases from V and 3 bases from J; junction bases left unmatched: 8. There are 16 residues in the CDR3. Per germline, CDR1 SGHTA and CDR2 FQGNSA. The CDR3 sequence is CASNLYGTGDTGELFF. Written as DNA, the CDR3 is TGTGCCAGCAACTTGTATGGGACAGGGGACACCGGGGAGCTGTTTTTT.

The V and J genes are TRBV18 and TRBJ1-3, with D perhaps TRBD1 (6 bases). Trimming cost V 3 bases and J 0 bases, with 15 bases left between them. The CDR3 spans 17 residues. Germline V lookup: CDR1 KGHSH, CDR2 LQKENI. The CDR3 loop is CASSPTGTPSSGNTIYF. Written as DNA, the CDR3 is TGTGCCAGCTCACCTACAGGGACGCCGAGCTCTGGAAACACCATATATTTT.

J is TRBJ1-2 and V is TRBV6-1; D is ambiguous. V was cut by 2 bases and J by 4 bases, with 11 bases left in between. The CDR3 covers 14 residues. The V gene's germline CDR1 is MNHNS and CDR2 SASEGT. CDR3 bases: TGTGCCAGCAGTGAACTCTTCGGTACCTATGGCTACACCTTC. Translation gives CASSELFGTYGYTF.

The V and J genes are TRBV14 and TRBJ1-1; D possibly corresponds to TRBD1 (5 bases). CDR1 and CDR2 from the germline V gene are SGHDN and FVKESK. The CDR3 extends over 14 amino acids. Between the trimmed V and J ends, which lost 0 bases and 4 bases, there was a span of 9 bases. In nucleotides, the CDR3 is TGTGCCAGCAGCCAAGATGTGACAGTCACTGAAGCTTTCTTT. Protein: CASSQDVTVTEAFF.

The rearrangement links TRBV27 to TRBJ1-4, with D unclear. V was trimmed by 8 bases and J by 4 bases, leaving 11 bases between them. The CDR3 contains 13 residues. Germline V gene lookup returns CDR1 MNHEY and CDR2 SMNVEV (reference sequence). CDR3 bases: TGTGCCAGCGGGCAGCCCCTTAATGAAAAACTGTTTTTT. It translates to CASGQPLNEKLFF.

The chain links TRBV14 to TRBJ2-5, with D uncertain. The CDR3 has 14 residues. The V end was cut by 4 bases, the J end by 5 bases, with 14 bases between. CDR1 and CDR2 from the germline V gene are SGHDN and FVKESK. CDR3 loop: CASSPRPIVETQYF. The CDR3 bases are TGTGCCAGCAGCCCTCGACCAATAGTTGAGACCCAGTACTTC.

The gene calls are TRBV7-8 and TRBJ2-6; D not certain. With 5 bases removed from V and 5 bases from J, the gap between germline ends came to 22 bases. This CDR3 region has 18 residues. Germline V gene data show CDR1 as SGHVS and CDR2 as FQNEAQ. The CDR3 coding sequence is TGTGCCAGCAGCCATCGTTATTACCCACAAAGTCGGGCCAACGTCCTGACTTTC. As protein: CASSHRYYPQSRANVLTF.

CDR3 in amino acids: CASGLTTGLATEAFF. CDR3 in DNA: TGTGCTAGTGGTTTGACCACAGGGCTAGCCACTGAAGCTTTCTTT. The rearrangement uses TRBV12-5 and TRBJ1-1; D may be TRBD1 (6 bases). The ends were cut back, 2 bases at V and 4 bases at J, with 14 bases in the middle. Looked up from germline, CDR1 is LGHNT and CDR2 is FRNRAP. The CDR3 sequence is 15 residues long.

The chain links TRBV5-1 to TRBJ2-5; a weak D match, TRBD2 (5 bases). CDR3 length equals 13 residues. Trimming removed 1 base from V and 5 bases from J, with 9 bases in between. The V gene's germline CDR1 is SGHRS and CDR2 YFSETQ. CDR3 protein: CASSLLREETQYF. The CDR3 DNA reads TGCGCCAGCAGCTTGTTGAGGGAGGAGACCCAGTACTTC.

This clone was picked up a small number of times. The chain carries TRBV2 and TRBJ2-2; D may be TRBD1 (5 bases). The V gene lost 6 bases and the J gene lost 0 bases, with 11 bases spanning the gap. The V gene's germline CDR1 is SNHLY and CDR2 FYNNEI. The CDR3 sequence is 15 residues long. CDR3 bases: TGTGCCAGCAGGCGACAGTCCGCGAACACCGGGGAGCTGTTTTTT. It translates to CASRRQSANTGELFF.

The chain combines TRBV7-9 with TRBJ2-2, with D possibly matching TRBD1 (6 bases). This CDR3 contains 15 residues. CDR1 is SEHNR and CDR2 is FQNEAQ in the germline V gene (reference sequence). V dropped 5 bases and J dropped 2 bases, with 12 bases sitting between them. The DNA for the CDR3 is TGTGCCAGCAGCGTACAGGGTTCAAACACCGGGGAGCTGTTTTTT. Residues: CASSVQGSNTGELFF. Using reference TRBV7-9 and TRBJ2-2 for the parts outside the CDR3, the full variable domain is DTGVSQNPRHKITKRGQNVTFRCDPISEHNRLYWYRQTLGQGPEFLTYFQNEAQLEKSRLLSDRFSAERPKGSFSTLEIQRTEQGDSAMYLCASSVQGSNTGELFFGEGSRLTVL.